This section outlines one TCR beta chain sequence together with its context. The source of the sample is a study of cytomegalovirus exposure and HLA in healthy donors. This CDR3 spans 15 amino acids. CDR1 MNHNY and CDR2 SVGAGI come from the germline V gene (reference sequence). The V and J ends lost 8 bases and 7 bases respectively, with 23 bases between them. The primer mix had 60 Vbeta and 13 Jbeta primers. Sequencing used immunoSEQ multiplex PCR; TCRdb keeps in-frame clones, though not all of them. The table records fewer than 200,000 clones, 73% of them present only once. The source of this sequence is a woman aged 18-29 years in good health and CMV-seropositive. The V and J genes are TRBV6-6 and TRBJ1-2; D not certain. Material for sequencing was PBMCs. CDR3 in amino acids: CASLIPGLSYLGYTF. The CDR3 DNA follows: TGTGCCAGCCTAATTCCAGGTCTTAGTTATCTTGGCTACACCTTC.